What follows describes a single TCR beta chain. Its antigen is as yet unknown. Clones were read by immunoSEQ multiplex PCR, and TCRdb kept only the in-frame ones, dropping some. In the table there are 35,000 to 45,000 clones, around 86% of which are singletons. V shed 9 bases and J 7 bases; nucleotides not matched to a gene: 12. The CDR3 is 14 residues long. Germline V gene lookup returns CDR1 MNHNS and CDR2 SASEGT. The data belong to a study of T cells in localized non-small cell lung cancer. Broader study findings: As only one tumor region underwent sequencing, heterogeneity remains possible. For the top 100 tumor clones, a median roughly 56 also appeared in adjacent lung. Among blood samples, higher T cell density accompanied longer overall survival.

This specimen was peripheral blood mononuclear cells, taken before any cancer treatment. The genes are TRBV6-1 and TRBJ2-7; 10 bases agree with TRBD2. The sequence derives from an older male donor with stage II lung adenocarcinoma. The CDR3 here is CASQPGLAPREQYF. The CDR3 DNA reads TGTGCCAGTCAACCGGGACTAGCGCCGCGGGAGCAGTACTTC.